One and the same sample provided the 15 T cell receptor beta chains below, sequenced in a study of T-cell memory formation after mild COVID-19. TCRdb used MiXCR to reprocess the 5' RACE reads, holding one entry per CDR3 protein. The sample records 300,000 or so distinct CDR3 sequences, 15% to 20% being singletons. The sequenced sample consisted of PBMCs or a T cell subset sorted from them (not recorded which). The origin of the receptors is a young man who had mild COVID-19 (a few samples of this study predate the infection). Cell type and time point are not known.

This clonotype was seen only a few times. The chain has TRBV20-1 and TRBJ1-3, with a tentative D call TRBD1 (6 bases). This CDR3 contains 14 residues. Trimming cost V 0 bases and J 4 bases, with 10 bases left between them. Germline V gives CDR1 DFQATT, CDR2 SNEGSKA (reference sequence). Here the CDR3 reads CSARDGGQGNTIYF. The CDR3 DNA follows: TGCAGTGCTAGAGATGGGGGACAAGGAAACACCATATATTTT.

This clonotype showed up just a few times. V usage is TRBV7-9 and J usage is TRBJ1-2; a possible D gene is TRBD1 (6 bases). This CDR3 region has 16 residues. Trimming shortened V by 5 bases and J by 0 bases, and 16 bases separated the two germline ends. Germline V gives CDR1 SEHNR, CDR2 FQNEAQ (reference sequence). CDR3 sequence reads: CASSPRVGGANYGYTF. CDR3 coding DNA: TGTGCCAGCAGCCCCCGAGTGGGGGGCGCTAACTATGGCTACACCTTC.

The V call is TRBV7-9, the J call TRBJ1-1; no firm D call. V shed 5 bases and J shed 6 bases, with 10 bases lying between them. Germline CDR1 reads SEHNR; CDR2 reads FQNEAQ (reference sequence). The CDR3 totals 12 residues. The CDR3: CASSPRSPEAFF. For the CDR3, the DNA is TGTGCCAGCAGCCCCCGCTCCCCTGAAGCTTTCTTT.

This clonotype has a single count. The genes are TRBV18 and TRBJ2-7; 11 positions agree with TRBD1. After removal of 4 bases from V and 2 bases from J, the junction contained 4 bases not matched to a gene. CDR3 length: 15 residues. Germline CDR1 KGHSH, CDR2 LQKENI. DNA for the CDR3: TGTGCCAGCTCACTGGGACAGGGGGGAACCTACGAGCAGTACTTC. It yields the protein CASSLGQGGTYEQYF.

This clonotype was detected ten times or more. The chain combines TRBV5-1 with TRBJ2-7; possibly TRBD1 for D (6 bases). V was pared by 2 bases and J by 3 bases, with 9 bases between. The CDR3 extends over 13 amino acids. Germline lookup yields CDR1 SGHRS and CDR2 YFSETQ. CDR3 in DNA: TGCGCCAGCAGCTTACAGGGTGGCTACGAGCAGTACGTC. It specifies CASSLQGGYEQYV.

CDR3 amino acids: CASSKLDRGNEQFF. CDR3 in DNA: TGTGCCAGCAGCAAACTTGACAGGGGGAATGAGCAGTTCTTC. The gene calls are TRBV7-6 and TRBJ2-1; 9 nucleotides match TRBD1. With 5 bases clipped from V and 7 bases from J, the junction kept 6 bases outside the gene matches. The CDR3 covers 14 residues. Per germline, CDR1 SGHVS and CDR2 FNYEAQ. The whole variable domain, remainder taken from reference TRBV7-6 and TRBJ2-1, is GAGVSQSPRYKVTKRGQDVALRCDPISGHVSLYWYRQALGQGPEFLTYFNYEAQQDKSGLPNDRFSAERPEGSISTLTIQRTEQRDSAMYRCASSKLDRGNEQFFGPGTRLTVL.

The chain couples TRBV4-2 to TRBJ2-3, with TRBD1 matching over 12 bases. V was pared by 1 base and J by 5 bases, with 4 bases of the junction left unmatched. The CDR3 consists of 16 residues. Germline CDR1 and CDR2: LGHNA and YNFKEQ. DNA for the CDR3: TGTGCCAGCAGCCAAGGAGGGACAGGGGGCGTAGATACGCAGTATTTT. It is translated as CASSQGGTGGVDTQYF.

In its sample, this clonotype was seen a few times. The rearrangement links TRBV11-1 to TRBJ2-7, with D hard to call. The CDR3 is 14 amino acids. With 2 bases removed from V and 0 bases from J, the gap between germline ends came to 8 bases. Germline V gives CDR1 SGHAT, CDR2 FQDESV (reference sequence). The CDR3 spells CASSLSAGSYEQYV. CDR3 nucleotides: TGTGCCAGCAGCTTATCGGCAGGCTCCTACGAGCAGTACGTC.

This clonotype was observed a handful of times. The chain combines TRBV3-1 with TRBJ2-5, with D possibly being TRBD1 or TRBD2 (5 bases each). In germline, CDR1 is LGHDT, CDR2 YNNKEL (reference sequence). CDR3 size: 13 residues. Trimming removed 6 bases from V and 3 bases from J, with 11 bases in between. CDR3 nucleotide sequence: TGTGCCAGCAGGCTCCGAGGGGAAGAGACCCAGTACTTC. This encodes CASRLRGEETQYF.

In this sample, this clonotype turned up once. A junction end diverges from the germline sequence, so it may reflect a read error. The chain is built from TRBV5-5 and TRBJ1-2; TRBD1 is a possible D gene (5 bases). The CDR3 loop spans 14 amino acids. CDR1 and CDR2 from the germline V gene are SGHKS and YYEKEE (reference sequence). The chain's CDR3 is CASSPAAWGYGCTF. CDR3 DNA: TGTGCCAGCAGCCCCGCTGCCTGGGGGTATGGCTGCACCTTC.

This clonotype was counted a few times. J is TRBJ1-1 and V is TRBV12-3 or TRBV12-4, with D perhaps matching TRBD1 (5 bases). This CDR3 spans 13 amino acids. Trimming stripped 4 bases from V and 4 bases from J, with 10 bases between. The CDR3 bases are TGTGCCAGCAGTTCCATGGGGGGCACTGAAGCTTTCTTT. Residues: CASSSMGGTEAFF.

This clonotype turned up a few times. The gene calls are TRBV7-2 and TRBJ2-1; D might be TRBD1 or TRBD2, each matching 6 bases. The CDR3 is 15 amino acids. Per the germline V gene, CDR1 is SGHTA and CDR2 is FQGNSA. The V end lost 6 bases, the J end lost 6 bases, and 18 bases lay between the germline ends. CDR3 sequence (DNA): TGTGCCAGCAGGACAGGAGGGTACATCATCAATGAGCAGTTCTTC. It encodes CASRTGGYIINEQFF.

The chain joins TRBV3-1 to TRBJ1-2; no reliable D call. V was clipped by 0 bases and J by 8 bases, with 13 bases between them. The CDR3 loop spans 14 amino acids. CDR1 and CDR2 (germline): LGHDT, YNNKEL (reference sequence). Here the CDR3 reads CASSQDTRFHGYTF. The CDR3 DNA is TGTGCCAGCAGCCAAGACACTAGATTTCACGGCTACACCTTC.

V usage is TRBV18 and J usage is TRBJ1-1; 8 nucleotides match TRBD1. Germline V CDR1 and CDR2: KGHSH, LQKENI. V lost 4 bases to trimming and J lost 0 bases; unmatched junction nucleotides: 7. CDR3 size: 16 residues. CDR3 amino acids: CASSLGQGSLNTEAFF. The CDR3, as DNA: TGTGCCAGCTCACTTGGACAGGGATCTTTGAACACTGAAGCTTTCTTT.

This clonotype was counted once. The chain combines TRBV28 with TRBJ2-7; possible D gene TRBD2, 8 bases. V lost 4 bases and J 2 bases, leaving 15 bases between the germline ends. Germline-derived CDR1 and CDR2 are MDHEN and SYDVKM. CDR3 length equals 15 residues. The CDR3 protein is CASSSGGDRAYEQYV. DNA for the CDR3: TGTGCCAGCAGTTCGGGAGGGGACAGAGCCTACGAGCAGTACGTC.